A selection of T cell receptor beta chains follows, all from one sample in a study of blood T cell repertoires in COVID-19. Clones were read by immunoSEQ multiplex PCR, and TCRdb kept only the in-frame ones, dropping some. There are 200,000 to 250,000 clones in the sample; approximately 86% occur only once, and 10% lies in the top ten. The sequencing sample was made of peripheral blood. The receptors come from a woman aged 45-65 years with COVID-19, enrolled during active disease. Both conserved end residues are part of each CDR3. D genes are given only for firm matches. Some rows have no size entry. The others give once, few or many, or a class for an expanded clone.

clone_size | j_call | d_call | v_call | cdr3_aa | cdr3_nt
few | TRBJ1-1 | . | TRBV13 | CASSLQGNTEAFF | TGTGCCAGCAGCTTACAGGGGAACACTGAAGCTTTCTTT
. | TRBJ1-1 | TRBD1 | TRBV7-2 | CASLRGTEDTEAFF | TGTGCCAGCCTTCGGGGGACAGAGGACACTGAAGCTTTCTTT
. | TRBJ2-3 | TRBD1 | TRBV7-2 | CASSLQQGADTQYF | TGTGCCAGCAGCTTGCAACAGGGGGCAGATACGCAGTATTTT
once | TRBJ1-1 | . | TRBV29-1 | CSVRPRGYTEAFF | TGCAGCGTTCGACCCAGGGGCTACACTGAAGCTTTCTTT
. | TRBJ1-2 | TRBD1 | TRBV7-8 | CASSTGDSNYGYTF | TGTGCCAGCAGCACGGGGGACAGTAACTATGGCTACACCTTC
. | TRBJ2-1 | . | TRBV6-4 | CASSDPPNEQFF | TGTGCCAGCAGTGACCCCCCTAATGAGCAGTTCTTC
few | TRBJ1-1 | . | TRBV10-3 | CAISGAQNTEAFF | TGTGCCATCAGTGGGGCCCAGAACACTGAAGCTTTCTTT
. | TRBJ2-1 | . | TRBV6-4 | CASSEYTGSSNEQFF | TGTGCCAGCAGCGAATATACAGGGTCTAGCAATGAGCAGTTCTTC
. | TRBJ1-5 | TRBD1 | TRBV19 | CASSIKQGGNQPQHF | TGTGCCAGTAGTATAAAACAGGGGGGCAATCAGCCCCAGCATTTT
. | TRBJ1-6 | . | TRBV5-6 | CASSPLGGGGALHF | TGTGCCAGCAGCCCCCTCGGGGGGGGTGGAGCCCTCCACTTT
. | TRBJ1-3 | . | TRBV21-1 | CASSKVGQSSGNEGNTIYF | TGTGCCAGCAGCAAAGTGGGACAGTCAAGTGGAAATGAGGGAAACACCATATATTTT
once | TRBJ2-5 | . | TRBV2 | CASSEVQYQETQYF | TGTGCCAGCAGTGAAGTGCAGTACCAAGAGACCCAGTACTTC
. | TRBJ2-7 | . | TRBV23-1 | CASSQFPILVRYEQYF | TGCGCCAGCAGTCAATTTCCAATTCTGGTTCGGTACGAGCAGTACTTC
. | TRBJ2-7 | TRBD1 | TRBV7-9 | CASSSQTGTYEQYF | TGTGCCAGCAGCTCCCAGACAGGGACCTACGAGCAGTACTTC
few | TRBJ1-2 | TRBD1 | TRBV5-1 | CASSPAGTGQGYTF | TGCGCCAGCAGCCCCGCCGGGACAGGGCAAGGCTACACCTTC
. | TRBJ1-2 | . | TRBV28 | CASNVLWSSGYTF | TGTGCCAGCAATGTTCTTTGGAGCAGCGGCTACACCTTC
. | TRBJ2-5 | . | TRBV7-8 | CASSELKADPTQETQYF | TGTGCCAGCAGCGAATTAAAAGCGGACCCAACCCAAGAGACCCAGTACTTC
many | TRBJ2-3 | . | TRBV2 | CASSEMGQGTDTQYF | TGTGCCAGCAGTGAAATGGGTCAGGGGACAGATACGCAGTATTTT